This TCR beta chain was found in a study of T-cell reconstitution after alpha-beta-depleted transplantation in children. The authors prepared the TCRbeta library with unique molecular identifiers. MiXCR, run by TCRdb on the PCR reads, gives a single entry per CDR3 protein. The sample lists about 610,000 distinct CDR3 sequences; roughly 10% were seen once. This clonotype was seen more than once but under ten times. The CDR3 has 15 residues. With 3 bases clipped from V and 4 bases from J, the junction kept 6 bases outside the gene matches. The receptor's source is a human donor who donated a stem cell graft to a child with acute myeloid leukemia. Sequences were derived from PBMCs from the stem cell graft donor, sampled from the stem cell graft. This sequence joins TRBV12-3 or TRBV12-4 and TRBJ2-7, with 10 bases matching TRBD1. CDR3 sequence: CASSFGQDRGYEQYF. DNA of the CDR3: TGTGCCAGCAGTTTCGGTCAGGACAGGGGGTACGAGCAGTACTTC.